The 27 T cell receptor beta chains presented below share a single source sample, sequenced in a study of shared clonotypes between healthy human individuals. CD8 cells classed as naive were CD45RO-negative and positively selected for CCR7, excluding terminally differentiated effector memory CD45RA+ cells. Assay: immunoSEQ multiplex PCR; the TCRdb copy retains only in-frame clones and omits some. The data contain some 2,000,000 clones, about 95% of them seen just once; the ten biggest clones take up more than 0.95%. The sequencing input was naive CD8+ T cells sorted from blood. These receptors all stem from a man aged 18 to 30 in good health.

The rearrangement uses TRBV9 and TRBJ1-2; unclear D gene. Per germline, CDR1 SGDLS and CDR2 YYNGEE. V was shortened by 0 bases and J by 8 bases, with 11 bases between the two germline ends. CDR3 length: 13 amino acids. The CDR3 loop reads CASSVDSGEGYTF. CDR3 bases: TGTGCCAGCAGCGTAGATTCGGGAGAAGGCTACACCTTC.

Concerning this clone itself: Other DNA sequences in this specimen translate into the identical CDR3. The CDR3 is CASSEGDNPVYEQYF. CDR3 sequence (DNA): TGTGCCAGCAGTGAAGGGGACAACCCAGTTTACGAGCAGTACTTC. The chain has TRBV6-1 and TRBJ2-7, with D maybe TRBD1 (6 bases). The CDR3 is 15 amino acids. V was trimmed by 1 base and J by 4 bases, leaving 14 bases between them. CDR1 MNHNS and CDR2 SASEGT come from the germline V gene.

This clone was detected only once. The CDR3 sequence: CATSTGRSPGSEQYF. The CDR3 DNA follows: TGTGCCACCAGCACCGGGCGGTCCCCGGGGTCGGAGCAGTACTTC. The chain joins TRBV15 to TRBJ2-7; D is possibly TRBD2 (5 bases). Trimming left V 4 bases short and J 7 bases short, with 20 bases between. This CDR3 spans 15 amino acids. The germline CDR1 and CDR2 sequences are LNHNV and YYDKDF (reference sequence).

This clone was detected once. Other DNA sequences in this specimen translate into the identical CDR3. The chain is built from TRBV6-5 and TRBJ2-2, with D unresolved. V was trimmed by 3 bases and J by 3 bases, leaving 2 bases between them. This CDR3 spans 12 amino acids. The V gene's germline CDR1 is MNHEY and CDR2 SVGAGI. CDR3 nucleotides: TGTGCCAGCAGTTATTACACCGGGGAGCTGTTTTTT. This translates into CASSYYTGELFF.

The chain has TRBV30 and TRBJ2-3; D is perhaps TRBD1 (6 bases). The CDR3 runs to 14 residues. V lost 2 bases, J lost 2 bases, and 11 bases lay in between. Germline assignment: CDR1 GTSNPN and CDR2 SVGIG (reference sequence). The CDR3 DNA follows: TGTGCCTGGAGTTTAAGGGGGAACACAGATACGCAGTATTTT. It translates to CAWSLRGNTDTQYF.

V gene TRBV27 combines with J gene TRBJ1-4; D is possibly TRBD1 (5 bases). Germline V gene sequence: CDR1 MNHEY, CDR2 SMNVEV (reference sequence). There are 15 residues in the CDR3. The V end lost 4 bases, the J end lost 4 bases, and 13 bases lay between the germline ends. The CDR3 loop reads CASSWRGFLNEKLFF. The CDR3 DNA reads TGTGCCAGCAGTTGGCGGGGGTTCCTTAATGAAAAACTGTTTTTT. Using reference TRBV27 and TRBJ1-4 for the parts outside the CDR3, the full variable domain is EAQVTQNPRYLITVTGKKLTVTCSQNMNHEYMSWYRQDPGLGLRQIYYSMNVEVTDKGDVPEGYKVSRKEKRNFPLILESPSPNQTSLYFCASSWRGFLNEKLFFGSGTQLSVL.

This chain joins TRBV28 and TRBJ1-1; TRBD1 agrees at 7 bases. The germline gives CDR1 MDHEN, CDR2 SYDVKM. Unmatched junction bases numbered 5, after V lost 3 bases and J lost 1 base. The CDR3 consists of 15 residues. DNA of the CDR3: TGTGCCAGCAGTTTCTGGGACAGCTGGAACACTGAAGCTTTCTTT. This encodes CASSFWDSWNTEAFF.

About this clone itself: The sample contains more than one DNA sequence encoding this CDR3. The chain is built from TRBV5-1 and TRBJ2-7; the D gene is possibly TRBD2 (7 bases). The CDR3 loop spans 14 amino acids. The V and J ends lost 4 bases and 3 bases respectively, with 14 bases between them. Germline CDR1 reads SGHRS; CDR2 reads YFSETQ. Here the CDR3 DNA reads TGCGCCAGCAGCCCACAGGGAGGGAGCTACGAGCAGTACTTC. Protein sequence: CASSPQGGSYEQYF. Full variable domain (missing parts from reference TRBV5-1 and TRBJ2-7): KAGVTQTPRYLIKTRGQQVTLSCSPISGHRSVSWYQQTPGQGLQFLFEYFSETQRNKGNFPGRFSGRQFSNSRSEMNVSTLELGDSALYLCASSPQGGSYEQYFGPGTRLTVT.

The CDR3 protein is CASASATGELFF. The DNA of the CDR3 is TGCGCCAGCGCCTCCGCCACCGGGGAGCTGTTTTTT. The gene calls are TRBV5-1 and TRBJ2-2; no firm D call. CDR1 is SGHRS and CDR2 is YFSETQ in the germline V gene. V was shortened by 7 bases and J by 4 bases, with 8 bases between the two germline ends. The CDR3 length is 12 residues.

V usage is TRBV6-5 and J usage is TRBJ2-5, with D uncertain. V was clipped by 6 bases and J by 5 bases, with 19 bases between them. From germline, CDR1 is MNHEY and CDR2 SVGAGI. The CDR3 runs to 15 residues. CDR3 sequence reads: CASSPPRALRETQYF. The CDR3 DNA reads TGTGCCAGCAGCCCTCCGCGCGCCCTCCGGGAGACCCAGTACTTC.

The table lists this clone with a count of one. The J gene is TRBJ1-2, the V gene TRBV6-1; 9 bases are a match to TRBD1. V lost 5 bases and J lost 2; bases outside the gene matches: 3. Germline CDR1 MNHNS, CDR2 SASEGT. This CDR3 has 14 amino acids. CDR3 in amino acids: CASSPDRGNYGYTF. In DNA form, the CDR3 reads TGTGCCAGCAGTCCGGACAGGGGAAACTATGGCTACACCTTC.

The chain is built from TRBV2 and TRBJ2-2; TRBD2 aligns across 10 bases. CDR1 and CDR2 from the germline V gene are SNHLY and FYNNEI. V was pared by 2 bases and J by 6 bases, with 6 bases of the junction left unmatched. The CDR3 loop spans 16 amino acids. The CDR3 is CASSEIAGGFAGELFF. CDR3 nucleotide sequence: TGTGCCAGCAGTGAAATAGCGGGAGGCTTTGCCGGGGAGCTGTTTTTT.

This chain connects TRBV7-2 to TRBJ2-2; D uncertain. In germline, CDR1 is SGHTA, CDR2 FQGNSA. The CDR3 runs 14 residues. V lost 6 bases, J lost 4 bases, and 12 bases lay in between. CDR3 region: CASSLFRGTGELFF. In nucleotides, the CDR3 is TGTGCCAGCAGTCTCTTCCGAGGCACCGGGGAGCTGTTTTTT.

This chain uses TRBV9 with TRBJ2-3; no clear D. Germline V gene sequence: CDR1 SGDLS, CDR2 YYNGEE. The CDR3 spans 16 residues. The V and J ends lost 3 bases and 6 bases respectively, with 20 bases between them. This CDR3 is CASSAPRTFDGDTQYF. CDR3 nucleotide sequence: TGTGCCAGCAGCGCCCCCCGGACGTTTGACGGGGATACGCAGTATTTT.

The chain links TRBV4-2 to TRBJ1-5; D unclear. Per germline, CDR1 LGHNA and CDR2 YNFKEQ. The CDR3 length is 13 residues. V dropped 2 bases and J dropped 5 bases, with 7 bases sitting between them. The CDR3 sequence is CASSQLFDQPQHF. The CDR3 coding sequence is TGTGCCAGCAGCCAATTGTTTGATCAGCCCCAGCATTTT.

The CDR3 DNA reads TGTGCCAGCAGTTCGTCGACAGGCCAAGAGACCCAGTACTTC. Amino acids: CASSSSTGQETQYF. The rearrangement joins TRBV27 to TRBJ2-5; TRBD1 is a possible D gene (6 bases). Germline V CDR1 and CDR2: MNHEY, SMNVEV (reference sequence). The CDR3 is 14 amino acids. The V end lost 4 bases, the J end lost 1 base, and 10 bases lay between the germline ends.

The chain couples TRBV27 to TRBJ2-7; 8 nucleotides align to TRBD2. Trimming at V came to 4 bases and at J to 5 bases, leaving 4 bases not matched to a gene. This CDR3 comprises 13 residues. Germline V gives CDR1 MNHEY, CDR2 SMNVEV (reference sequence). This CDR3 is CASSSAGGHEQYF. CDR3 coding DNA: TGTGCCAGCAGTTCCGCGGGAGGCCACGAGCAGTACTTC.

The sample holds a few counts of this clone. The chain joins TRBV7-8 to TRBJ1-3, with TRBD1 matching over 8 bases. This CDR3 contains 15 residues. Germline lookup yields CDR1 SGHVS and CDR2 FQNEAQ. Trimming cost V 0 bases and J 3 bases; bases outside gene matches: 1. The CDR3: CASSLATGGGNTIYF. Here the CDR3 DNA reads TGTGCCAGCAGCTTAGCTACAGGGGGTGGAAACACCATATATTTT.

In this sample, this clone turned up once. This chain connects TRBV5-6 to TRBJ1-1; the D is unclear. Germline lookup yields CDR1 SGHDT and CDR2 YYEEEE. The CDR3 runs to 13 residues. Deletions cut 3 bases from V and 2 bases from J, with 8 bases between. The CDR3 DNA is TGTGCCAGCAGCTCGGGGTTTAACACTGAAGCTTTCTTT. Translated: CASSSGFNTEAFF.

The J gene is TRBJ1-1, the V gene TRBV6-6; TRBD1 aligns across 7 bases. The CDR3 has 15 amino acids. With V trimmed by 6 bases and J by 1 base, 8 bases remained unmatched. CDR1 is MNHNY and CDR2 is SVGAGI in the germline V gene (reference sequence). The CDR3 here is CASRTEGQPNTEAFF. In DNA, the CDR3 is TGTGCCAGCAGGACCGAGGGACAGCCGAACACTGAAGCTTTCTTT.

This chain links TRBV11-2 with TRBJ2-7; either TRBD1 or TRBD2 may supply D (5 bases each). V shed 5 bases and J shed 4 bases, with 12 bases lying between them. Germline V CDR1 and CDR2: SGHAT, FQNNGV. CDR3 size: 13 residues. CDR3 nucleotide sequence: TGTGCCAGCAGCCCGGGGCCAGCGTACGAGCAGTACTTC. Protein: CASSPGPAYEQYF.

The rearrangement uses TRBV10-2 and TRBJ1-4, with TRBD1 matching over 9 bases. CDR1 and CDR2 (germline): WSHSY, SAAADI. CDR3 length: 16 residues. The V segment lost 4 bases and the J segment 6 bases; nucleotides outside the gene matches: 9. CDR3 in DNA: TGCGCCAGCAGTGGATTTACAGGGGGCCGCGATGAAAAACTGTTTTTT. It yields the protein CASSGFTGGRDEKLFF.

The chain employs TRBV29-1 and TRBJ2-7, with D possibly TRBD2 on 6 matching bases. The CDR3 contains 13 residues. From germline, CDR1 is SQVTM and CDR2 ANQGSEA. Trimming left V 3 bases short and J 7 bases short, with 16 bases between. In DNA, the CDR3 is TGCAGCGTTGAGCCAATGGGGGGAGGAGAGCAGTACTTC. This codes for CSVEPMGGGEQYF.

The CDR3 loop reads CASSDIKGLPGNEQFF. In DNA form, the CDR3 reads TGTGCCAGCAGTGACATTAAGGGACTCCCGGGGAATGAGCAGTTCTTC. The rearrangement uses TRBV6-4 and TRBJ2-1, with a possible D match to TRBD2 (6 bases). CDR3 length: 16 amino acids. Looked up from germline, CDR1 is MRHNA and CDR2 is SNTAGT. V shed 2 bases and J shed 7 bases, with 18 bases lying between them.

This clone appeared a single time. V and J are TRBV11-2 and TRBJ1-5; no firm D call. V lost 5 bases, J lost 4 bases, and 12 bases lay in between. The CDR3 totals 14 residues. From germline, CDR1 is SGHAT and CDR2 FQNNGV. CDR3 sequence: CASSGLGFNQPQHF. DNA for the CDR3: TGTGCCAGCAGCGGACTTGGGTTTAATCAGCCCCAGCATTTT.

The V call is TRBV4-3, the J call TRBJ2-1; D is perhaps TRBD1 (5 bases). The V end lost 0 bases, the J end lost 8 bases, and 11 bases lay between the germline ends. This CDR3 spans 14 amino acids. Germline values: CDR1 LGHNA, CDR2 YSLEER. The CDR3 nucleotides read TGCGCCAGCAGCCAAGATTGGGGCGCGGATGAGCAGTTCTTC. Translation gives CASSQDWGADEQFF.

A note on this clone: This specimen includes other DNA sequences encoding the same CDR3. The rearrangement links TRBV25-1 to TRBJ2-7; D unresolved. This CDR3 spans 11 amino acids. Trimming removed 9 bases from V and 3 bases from J, with 9 bases in between. The germline V gene encodes CDR1 MGHDK and CDR2 SYGVNS. Here the CDR3 DNA reads TGTGCCAGTTCGGACGGCTACGAGCAGTACTTC. Protein sequence: CASSDGYEQYF.